This paragraph reports one TCR beta chain. No antigen is known for it. It was 85,000 to 100,000 TCR templates that were assayed per sample. TCRdb keeps only in-frame clones here, not all; method: immunoSEQ multiplex PCR. The table has 100,000 or so clones, approximately 91% seen once; the top ten hold about 11%. The source of the sample is a study of siplizumab effects on memory and regulatory T cells. General observations from the study: Siplizumab significantly brought down the alloreactive sequences that trace back to unstimulated CD4+ memory cells. No functional test confirmed suppression by proliferating siplizumab-culture Tregs.

The sample comprised non-Treg CD4+ T cells sorted from blood. The TCR sequence derives from a human donor in good health.

CDR3 nucleotides: TGTGCCAGCGGGGGTCCCAGGGGGGCCAACGTCCTGACTTTC. This sequence encodes CASGGPRGANVLTF. The chain couples TRBV6-6 to TRBJ2-6, with D tentatively TRBD1 or TRBD2 (5 bases each). V lost 8 bases and J lost 4, with 12 bases in between. The germline V gene has CDR1 MNHNY and CDR2 SVGAGI (reference sequence). The CDR3 loop spans 14 amino acids.